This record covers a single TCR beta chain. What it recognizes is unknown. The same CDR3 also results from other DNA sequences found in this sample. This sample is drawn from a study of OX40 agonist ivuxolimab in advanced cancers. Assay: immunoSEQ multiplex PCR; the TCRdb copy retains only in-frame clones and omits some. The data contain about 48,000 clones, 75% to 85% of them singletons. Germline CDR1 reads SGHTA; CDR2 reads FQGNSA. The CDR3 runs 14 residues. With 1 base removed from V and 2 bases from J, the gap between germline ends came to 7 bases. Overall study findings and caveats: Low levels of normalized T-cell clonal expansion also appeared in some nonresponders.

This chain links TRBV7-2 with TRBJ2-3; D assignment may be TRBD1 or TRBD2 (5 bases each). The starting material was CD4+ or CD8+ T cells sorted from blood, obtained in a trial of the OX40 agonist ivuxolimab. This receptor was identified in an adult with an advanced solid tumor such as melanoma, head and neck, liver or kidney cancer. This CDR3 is CASSLGGATDTQYF. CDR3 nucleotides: TGTGCCAGCAGCTTAGGAGGGGCCACAGATACGCAGTATTTT.